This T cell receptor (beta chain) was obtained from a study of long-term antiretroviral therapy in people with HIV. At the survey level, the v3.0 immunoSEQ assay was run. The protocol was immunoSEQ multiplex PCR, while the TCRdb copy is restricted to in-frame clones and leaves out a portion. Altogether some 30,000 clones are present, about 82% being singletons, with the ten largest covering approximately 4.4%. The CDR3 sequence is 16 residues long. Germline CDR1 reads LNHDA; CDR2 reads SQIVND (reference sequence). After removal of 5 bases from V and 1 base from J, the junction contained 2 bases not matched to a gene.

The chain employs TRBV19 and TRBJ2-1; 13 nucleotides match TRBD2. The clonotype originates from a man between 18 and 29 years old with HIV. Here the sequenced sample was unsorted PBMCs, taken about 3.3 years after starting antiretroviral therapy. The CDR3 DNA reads TGTGCCAGTAGTCGGACTAGCGGGAGTTCCTACAATGAGCAGTTCTTC. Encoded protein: CASSRTSGSSYNEQFF. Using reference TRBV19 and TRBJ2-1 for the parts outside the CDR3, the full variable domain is DGGITQSPKYLFRKEGQNVTLSCEQNLNHDAMYWYRQDPGQGLRLIYYSQIVNDFQKGDIAEGYSVSREKKESFPLTVTSAQKNPTAFYLCASSRTSGSSYNEQFFGPGTRLTVL.